These T cell receptor beta chains were read from a single sample in a study of blood T cell repertoires in COVID-19. This table comes from immunoSEQ multiplex PCR, and its TCRdb copy is limited to in-frame clones, with some not included. The repertoire holds 100,000 to 150,000 clones, with less than 85% as singletons. The sample consisted of peripheral blood. The receptors stem from a woman over 75 with acute or convalescent COVID-19. Both conserved end residues are part of each CDR3. A D gene is named only where the DNA matches it firmly.

V gene,D gene,CDR3 length,J gene,CDR3 protein,CDR3 DNA
TRBV5-1,.,15,TRBJ2-3,CASSLASGSADTQYF,TGCGCCAGCAGCTTGGCCTCGGGGTCCGCAGATACGCAGTATTTT
TRBV6-5,TRBD1,14,TRBJ2-7,CASRTGTGSYEQYF,TGTGCCAGCAGGACCGGGACAGGATCCTACGAGCAGTACTTC
TRBV15,.,15,TRBJ2-3,CATSRAPFSTDTQYF,TGTGCCACCAGCAGAGCCCCCTTTAGCACAGATACGCAGTATTTT
TRBV29-1,.,13,TRBJ2-4,CSVLNGGINIQYF,TGCAGCGTTCTCAATGGAGGGATCAACATTCAGTACTTC
TRBV19,TRBD2,17,TRBJ2-4,CASSKLAGGVAKNIQYF,TGTGCCAGTAGTAAACTAGCGGGAGGGGTGGCCAAAAACATTCAGTACTTC
TRBV7-8,.,14,TRBJ1-2,CASSLVSANYGYTF,TGTGCCAGCAGCTTAGTCTCTGCTAACTATGGCTACACCTTC
TRBV10-3,.,16,TRBJ2-2,CAISPPGGGSTGELFF,TGTGCCATCAGTCCACCCGGTGGGGGGTCGACCGGGGAGCTGTTTTTT
TRBV28,.,13,TRBJ1-1,CASSLDRGTEAFF,TGTGCCAGCAGTTTAGACCGAGGTACTGAAGCTTTCTTT
TRBV11-2,TRBD1,17,TRBJ2-7,CASSLDLGTGRSYEQYF,TGTGCCAGCAGCTTAGATCTGGGGACAGGCAGGAGCTACGAGCAGTACTTC
TRBV4-1,TRBD2,17,TRBJ2-3,CASSQEGTGSGRDTQYF,TGCGCCAGCAGCCAAGAGGGGACGGGAAGCGGGAGGGATACGCAGTATTTT